The 32 T cell receptor beta chains in this list originate from one sample, sequenced in a study of T cell repertoires in cytomegalovirus infection. TCRdb passed the reads through MiXCR, listing each CDR3 protein once. Of 400,000 or so distinct CDR3 sequences detected, about a sixth appear once; the ten largest clones hold under 9%. Specimen: PBMCs. The origin of the receptors is a human donor in good health (CMV status not recorded). Some clones in this sample may be carry-over from other donors' samples.

The chain employs TRBV12-3 or TRBV12-4 and TRBJ2-3; 9 bases are a match to TRBD2. J gave up 6 bases and V 5 bases, and 9 bases lay outside the gene matches. The CDR3 consists of 15 residues. The CDR3 protein is CASSPLAGSRDTQYF. The CDR3 nucleotides are TGTGCCAGCAGTCCGCTAGCGGGGTCCAGGGATACGCAGTATTTT.

This clonotype was observed many times. The chain couples TRBV7-2 to TRBJ1-1; TRBD1 might be the D (6 bases). Trimming removed 0 bases from V and 9 bases from J, with 20 bases in between. This CDR3 region has 16 residues. Germline CDR1 reads SGHTA; CDR2 reads FQGNSA. CDR3 coding DNA: TGTGCCAGCAGCTTAGCCCTCGGGTCAAGGACAGTACAAGCTTTCTTT. Its protein product is CASSLALGSRTVQAFF.

This clonotype was observed many times. V usage is TRBV7-6 and J usage is TRBJ2-1, with 7 bases that match TRBD1. Looked up from germline, CDR1 is SGHVS and CDR2 is FNYEAQ. J gave up 4 bases and V 7 bases, and 10 bases lay outside the gene matches. The CDR3 length is 15 residues. This CDR3 is CASIPGTGAYNEQFF. The CDR3 DNA follows: TGTGCCAGCATCCCAGGTACAGGGGCGTACAATGAGCAGTTCTTC.

This clonotype was detected a few times. This chain connects TRBV5-5 to TRBJ2-1; the D gene is possibly TRBD2 (5 bases). CDR3 length: 17 residues. CDR1 is SGHKS, CDR2 YYEKEE, per germline (reference sequence). V gave up 3 bases and J gave up 4 bases, with 20 bases separating them. CDR3 sequence reads: CASSSGVYLSRYNEQFF. DNA for the CDR3: TGTGCCAGCAGCTCCGGGGTATATCTCTCCAGATACAATGAGCAGTTCTTC.

This chain joins TRBV12-3 or TRBV12-4 and TRBJ2-2; D ambiguous. V was shortened by 7 bases and J by 4 bases, with 10 bases between the two germline ends. This CDR3 contains 13 residues. In nucleotides, the CDR3 is TGTGCCAGCACTCCAGTAGGCACCGGGGAGCTGTTTTTT. Protein: CASTPVGTGELFF.

As for this clonotype: A much larger clone differs by one base, so this may be a read error. The chain carries TRBV7-2 and TRBJ2-3; D is undetermined. The V end was cut by 5 bases, the J end by 14 bases, with 14 bases between. The CDR3 runs to 11 residues. Per germline, CDR1 SGHTA and CDR2 FQGNSA. The CDR3 spells CASSSRLARYF. CDR3 bases: TGTGCCAGCAGCAGTCGACTCGCGCGGTATTTT.

This sequence joins TRBV11-1 and TRBJ2-3; no clear D gene. The germline V gene encodes CDR1 SGHAT and CDR2 FQDESV (reference sequence). The V end was cut by 3 bases, the J end by 1 base, with 11 bases between. CDR3 length equals 15 residues. CDR3 in amino acids: CASSLGYPRTDTQYF. The DNA of the CDR3 is TGTGCCAGCAGCTTGGGCTACCCTCGCACAGATACGCAGTATTTT. Full variable domain (outside the CDR3, taken from reference TRBV11-1 and TRBJ2-3): EAEVAQSPRYKITEKSQAVAFWCDPISGHATLYWYRQILGQGPELLVQFQDESVVDDSQLPKDRFSAERLKGVDSTLKIQPAELGDSAMYLCASSLGYPRTDTQYFGPGTRLTVL.

This clonotype showed up many times. CDR3 loop: CASNGLAGGPRYNEQFF. In DNA form, the CDR3 reads TGTGCCAGCAACGGACTAGCGGGAGGGCCGCGTTACAATGAGCAGTTCTTC. The chain links TRBV7-2 to TRBJ2-1, with 15 nucleotides matching TRBD2. Germline V CDR1 and CDR2: SGHTA, FQGNSA. The CDR3 extends over 17 amino acids. V shed 7 bases, J shed 4 bases, and the junction held 8 bases outside the gene matches. The variable domain in full, with the rest retrieved from reference TRBV7-2 and TRBJ2-1, is GAGVSQSPSNKVTEKGKDVELRCDPISGHTALYWYRQSLGQGLEFLIYFQGNSAPDKSGLPSDRFSAERTGGSVSTLTIQRTQQEDSAVYLCASNGLAGGPRYNEQFFGPGTRLTVL.

The rearrangement uses TRBV7-2 and TRBJ2-2, with 9 positions matching TRBD2. CDR1 is SGHTA and CDR2 is FQGNSA in the germline V gene. Trimming removed 1 base from V and 5 bases from J; junction bases left unmatched: 5. The CDR3 totals 16 residues. CDR3 sequence (DNA): TGTGCCAGCAGCTTAGAGGTCCTAGCGGGGACCGGGGAGCTGTTTTTT. Translation gives CASSLEVLAGTGELFF.

This clonotype has at least ten counts. The chain couples TRBV7-2 to TRBJ2-5, with 14 nucleotides matching TRBD2. V was clipped by 4 bases and J by 0 bases; unmatched bases: 1. This CDR3 has 16 residues. Germline loops: CDR1 SGHTA, CDR2 FQGNSA. The CDR3 loop reads CASSWGLAGDQETQYF. The DNA of the CDR3 is TGTGCCAGCAGCTGGGGACTAGCGGGGGACCAAGAGACCCAGTACTTC.

This sequence joins TRBV12-3 or TRBV12-4 and TRBJ1-1; perhaps TRBD1 as D (6 bases). The length of the CDR3 is 17 residues. V dropped 6 bases and J dropped 6 bases, with 26 bases sitting between them. In nucleotides, the CDR3 is TGTGCCAGCAGCCCCGACAGGTCTGGCGGTTCTCTCCCTGAAGCTTTCTTT. Translation: CASSPDRSGGSLPEAFF.

The chain couples TRBV29-1 to TRBJ2-2; no firm D call. The CDR3 is 13 amino acids. The germline V gene has CDR1 SQVTM and CDR2 ANQGSEA. Trimming took 2 bases from V and 1 from J, leaving 5 bases between them. CDR3 bases: TGCAGCGTTGAACCTGGGAACACCGGGGAGCTGTTTTTT. Its protein is CSVEPGNTGELFF.

This clonotype was counted only a few times. The genes are TRBV2 and TRBJ2-1, with D tentatively TRBD1 (6 bases). CDR3 length: 16 residues. Germline values: CDR1 SNHLY, CDR2 FYNNEI. The V and J ends lost 4 bases and 0 bases respectively, with 13 bases between them. The CDR3 spells CASSVGRGSSYNEQFF. CDR3 nucleotide sequence: TGTGCCAGCAGTGTGGGCAGGGGTAGCTCCTACAATGAGCAGTTCTTC.

The V call is TRBV7-6, the J call TRBJ2-4; unclear D gene. The CDR3 contains 13 residues. The germline CDR1 and CDR2 sequences are SGHVS and FNYEAQ. V lost 5 bases and J lost 6, with 11 bases in between. For the CDR3, the DNA is TGTGCCAGCAGCCCCGACGGGCTAAACATTCAGTACTTC. Translating gives CASSPDGLNIQYF.

This clonotype was found many times. The rearrangement links TRBV27 to TRBJ1-2; TRBD1 matches 7 bases. Germline assignment: CDR1 MNHEY and CDR2 SMNVEV (reference sequence). CDR3 size: 14 residues. V gave up 7 bases and J gave up 6 bases; unmatched junction bases: 11. CDR3: CASTSKGQNNGYTF. CDR3 DNA sequence: TGTGCCAGCACCTCGAAGGGACAGAATAATGGCTACACCTTC.

This clonotype was seen many times. The rearrangement links TRBV7-6 to TRBJ2-7; 9 positions match TRBD1. V shed 1 base, J shed 1 base, and the junction held 5 bases outside the gene matches. CDR1 and CDR2 (germline): SGHVS, FNYEAQ. CDR3 length: 16 residues. The CDR3 sequence is CASSLVGTGRSYEQYF. In DNA, the CDR3 is TGTGCCAGCAGCTTAGTAGGGACAGGGAGATCCTACGAGCAGTACTTC. Combining the CDR3 with reference TRBV7-6 and TRBJ2-7 gives the whole variable domain GAGVSQSPRYKVTKRGQDVALRCDPISGHVSLYWYRQALGQGPEFLTYFNYEAQQDKSGLPNDRFSAERPEGSISTLTIQRTEQRDSAMYRCASSLVGTGRSYEQYFGPGTRLTVT.

This clonotype showed up just a few times. At one boundary the junction diverges from the germline segment, which might be a read error. The V call is TRBV5-3, the J call TRBJ1-1, with D unresolved. TRBV5-3 is an ORF, with its function uncertain. The CDR3 is made up of 15 amino acids. The CDR3 region is CASSLATPRNTEAFF. The CDR3 DNA reads TGTGCCAGCAGCTTGGCGACACCTAGGAACACTGAAGCTTTCTTT.

The chain couples TRBV7-2 to TRBJ2-3; 8 bases match TRBD2. There are 17 residues in the CDR3. In germline, CDR1 is SGHTA, CDR2 FQGNSA. With V trimmed by 2 bases and J by 2 bases, 9 bases remained unmatched. The CDR3 DNA reads as TGTGCCAGCAGCTTATGGCTCCGGCGGGGGGACACAGATACGCAGTATTTT. Encoded protein: CASSLWLRRGDTDTQYF.

The chain couples TRBV7-2 to TRBJ2-7, with D possibly matching TRBD2 (5 bases). Germline-derived CDR1 and CDR2 are SGHTA and FQGNSA. This CDR3 region has 13 residues. V was shortened by 5 bases and J by 7 bases, with 15 bases between the two germline ends. The CDR3 DNA is TGTGCCAGCAGCCTTAATCTAGCTGGTGAGCAGTACTTC. This encodes CASSLNLAGEQYF.

The rearrangement links TRBV11-2 to TRBJ2-3, with 10 nucleotides matching TRBD2. Germline V gene sequence: CDR1 SGHAT, CDR2 FQNNGV. With V trimmed by 7 bases and J by 2 bases, 15 bases remained unmatched. The CDR3 consists of 18 residues. The CDR3 sequence is CASTQARLAGLYTDTQYF. In DNA, the CDR3 is TGTGCCAGCACCCAAGCCCGACTAGCGGGCCTCTACACAGATACGCAGTATTTT.

This clonotype was recorded many times. The rearrangement joins TRBV7-2 to TRBJ2-5, with D unclear. Germline CDR1 is SGHTA and CDR2 is FQGNSA. V was trimmed by 2 bases and J by 5 bases, leaving 15 bases between them. The CDR3 is 15 amino acids. For the CDR3, the DNA is TGTGCCAGCAGCTTAACTACCGCCTTTTGGGAGACCCAGTACTTC. It encodes CASSLTTAFWETQYF.

This sequence joins TRBV11-1 and TRBJ2-7, with D tentatively TRBD2 (7 bases). This CDR3 has 14 amino acids. V lost 8 bases, J lost 4 bases, and 18 bases lay in between. Germline values: CDR1 SGHAT, CDR2 FQDESV (reference sequence). The CDR3 is CASGNGGPQYEQYF. Here the CDR3 DNA reads TGTGCCAGCGGGAACGGGGGGCCGCAGTACGAGCAGTACTTC. The entire variable domain, with the rest obtained from reference TRBV11-1 and TRBJ2-7, is as follows: EAEVAQSPRYKITEKSQAVAFWCDPISGHATLYWYRQILGQGPELLVQFQDESVVDDSQLPKDRFSAERLKGVDSTLKIQPAELGDSAMYLCASGNGGPQYEQYFGPGTRLTVT.

The CDR3 DNA sequence: TGCAGTGCTCCCCAATCAGCGAATACAGATACGCAGTATTTT. This sequence encodes CSAPQSANTDTQYF. The V and J genes are TRBV20-1 and TRBJ2-3, with no clear D. The germline CDR1 and CDR2 sequences are DFQATT and SNEGSKA (reference sequence). This CDR3 has 14 amino acids. With 5 bases removed from V and 3 bases from J, the gap between germline ends came to 15 bases.

This chain's CDR3 is CASSQEGSSGTYNEQFF. The CDR3 nucleotides are TGCGCCAGCAGCCAAGAGGGGTCTAGCGGGACCTACAATGAGCAGTTCTTC. V is TRBV4-1 and J is TRBJ2-1; 9 positions match TRBD2. This CDR3 spans 17 amino acids. V shed 0 bases and J 2 bases; nucleotides not matched to a gene: 5. The germline gives CDR1 MGHRA, CDR2 YSYEKL.

This clonotype came up a few times. The chain uses TRBV2 and TRBJ1-1; tentatively, D is TRBD1 (5 bases). Trimming stripped 6 bases from V and 3 bases from J, with 11 bases between. Per germline, CDR1 SNHLY and CDR2 FYNNEI. CDR3 length equals 13 residues. Written as DNA, the CDR3 is TGTGCCAGCAGGATCGGGGGGGACACTGAAGCTTTCTTT. This translates into CASRIGGDTEAFF.

V gene TRBV5-6 combines with J gene TRBJ2-3; possibly TRBD2 for D (6 bases). Germline CDR1 and CDR2: SGHDT and YYEEEE. The length of the CDR3 is 15 residues. The V gene lost 6 bases and the J gene lost 1 base, with 15 bases spanning the gap. The CDR3 region is CASTIRPGGTDTQYF. CDR3 bases: TGTGCCAGCACGATTCGCCCGGGGGGCACAGATACGCAGTATTTT.

This clonotype has a handful of counts. The rearrangement links TRBV12-3 or TRBV12-4 to TRBJ2-2, with 10 nucleotides matching TRBD2. V shed 5 bases, J shed 4 bases, and the junction held 7 bases outside the gene matches. The CDR3 spans 16 residues. CDR3 nucleotides: TGTGCCAGCAGTCGCTGGACTAGCGGACTCACCGGGGAGCTGTTTTTT. Its translation is CASSRWTSGLTGELFF.

A few counts support this clonotype. The chain links TRBV10-2 to TRBJ1-2, with no clear D. V was cut by 6 bases and J by 8 bases, with 13 bases left in between. The CDR3 covers 12 residues. Looked up from germline, CDR1 is WSHSY and CDR2 is SAAADI. CDR3 protein: CASRTQVGGYTF. Written as DNA, the CDR3 is TGCGCCAGCAGGACCCAAGTAGGAGGCTACACCTTC.

This clonotype was seen repeatedly, ten times or more. The CDR3 DNA is TGTGCCAGCAGGGGAATGGGACAGAGAAGCACTGAAGCTTTCTTT. Protein: CASRGMGQRSTEAFF. The chain combines TRBV7-9 with TRBJ1-1; 7 bases are a match to TRBD1. Germline values: CDR1 SEHNR, CDR2 FQNEAQ (reference sequence). After removal of 6 bases from V and 4 bases from J, the junction contained 11 bases not matched to a gene. This CDR3 region has 15 residues.

The genes are TRBV25-1 and TRBJ2-7; D remains unclear. This CDR3 is built from 13 residues. Germline CDR1 is MGHDK and CDR2 is SYGVNS. Trimming took 3 bases from V and 3 from J, leaving 9 bases between them. The chain's CDR3 is CASSDDGFYEQYF. CDR3 DNA: TGTGCCAGCAGTGACGACGGATTCTACGAGCAGTACTTC.

This clonotype was detected ten times or more. This chain connects TRBV7-2 to TRBJ1-1; the D is unclear. V was shortened by 1 base and J by 1 base, with 7 bases between the two germline ends. CDR3 length equals 14 residues. Germline CDR1 reads SGHTA; CDR2 reads FQGNSA. CDR3 in amino acids: CASSLGRRNTEAFF. The DNA for the CDR3 is TGTGCCAGCAGCTTAGGGCGAAGGAACACTGAAGCTTTCTTT.

This clonotype was observed at least ten times. This chain connects TRBV2 to TRBJ1-5; D gene ambiguous. V lost 1 base and J lost 2, with 3 bases in between. Germline CDR1 SNHLY, CDR2 FYNNEI. The CDR3 consists of 13 residues. The CDR3 reads CASSEVRNQPQHF. As DNA, the CDR3 is TGTGCCAGCAGTGAAGTGCGCAATCAGCCCCAGCATTTT.